The 32 T cell receptor beta chains reported below all come from one sample, sequenced in a study of cytomegalovirus exposure and HLA in healthy donors. This PCR relied on a set of 60 Vbeta primers and 13 Jbeta primers. Sequenced by immunoSEQ multiplex PCR; TCRdb stores in-frame clones only, minus some. This sample has about 160,000 clones, with 70% to 85% found just once. Sequences were obtained from PBMCs. The source is a man aged 45-65 years in good health and CMV-seropositive.

This chain uses TRBV28 with TRBJ1-1; D is unclear. This CDR3 has 13 residues. Trimming left V 4 bases short and J 4 bases short, with 10 bases between. Germline CDR1 is MDHEN and CDR2 is SYDVKM. This CDR3 reads CASSSPGGTEAFF. DNA for the CDR3: TGTGCCAGCAGTTCCCCTGGAGGCACTGAAGCTTTCTTT.

Regarding this clone: Other DNA variants within this sample encode the same CDR3. CDR3 coding DNA: TGTGCCGGCTACAGGGGGGCTAACTATGGCTACACCTTC. Translation gives CAGYRGANYGYTF. The rearrangement links TRBV2 to TRBJ1-2, with 8 bases fitting TRBD1. CDR1 is SNHLY and CDR2 is FYNNEI in the germline V gene. V lost 11 bases, J lost 0 bases, and 5 bases stayed unmatched. CDR3 length equals 13 residues.

The chain carries TRBV19 and TRBJ2-5, with TRBD1 identical over 11 bases. V was clipped by 7 bases and J by 5 bases; unmatched bases: 9. The CDR3 sequence is 15 residues long. Germline V gives CDR1 LNHDA, CDR2 SQIVND (reference sequence). The CDR3 DNA follows: TGTGCCAGTATTACCCGGACAGGGGGCAGGGAGACCCAGTACTTC. This encodes CASITRTGGRETQYF.

The chain recombines TRBV7-9 with TRBJ2-5; perhaps TRBD1 as D (6 bases). The CDR3 extends over 14 amino acids. Germline V gene data show CDR1 as SEHNR and CDR2 as FQNEAQ (reference sequence). The ends were cut back, 1 base at V and 4 bases at J, with 10 bases in the middle. In DNA form, the CDR3 reads TGTGCCAGCAGCTTAGGGGGGACAACAGAGACCCAGTACTTC. It translates to CASSLGGTTETQYF.

The CDR3 DNA follows: TGTGCCAGCAGTGACGGGACTGCGGCCTACGAGCAGTACTTC. The encoded protein is CASSDGTAAYEQYF. The chain is built from TRBV6-6 and TRBJ2-7; a possible D gene is TRBD2 (6 bases). V shed 5 bases and J shed 2 bases, with 13 bases lying between them. Germline V gene data show CDR1 as MNHNY and CDR2 as SVGAGI (reference sequence). This CDR3 has 14 residues.

The chain carries TRBV10-2 and TRBJ2-7; D unresolved. CDR1 is WSHSY and CDR2 is SAAADI in the germline V gene. The CDR3 runs 11 residues. V lost 6 bases and J lost 4, with 7 bases in between. CDR3 sequence: CASSPEYEQYF. DNA of the CDR3: TGCGCCAGCAGCCCGGAGTACGAGCAGTACTTC.

This clone was seen once. The chain carries TRBV6-5 and TRBJ2-1; 9 nucleotides line up with TRBD1. CDR1 MNHEY and CDR2 SVGAGI come from the germline V gene. The V gene end was trimmed by 5 bases and the J gene end by 6 bases; junction bases not matched to a gene: 5. This CDR3 has 14 amino acids. The CDR3, as DNA: TGTGCCAGCAGTAGGGACAGGGCTACCAATGAGCAGTTCTTC. Protein product: CASSRDRATNEQFF.

The V and J genes are TRBV7-9 and TRBJ2-7, with 7 positions matching TRBD1. Germline CDR1 is SEHNR and CDR2 is FQNEAQ (reference sequence). The V and J ends lost 5 bases and 7 bases, in that order; junction bases with no gene match: 17. The CDR3 spans 16 residues. The CDR3 reads CASSGLPTGRVVEQYF. The CDR3 DNA follows: TGTGCCAGCAGCGGGTTACCGACAGGGCGGGTGGTTGAGCAGTACTTC.

This chain joins TRBV4-2 and TRBJ2-3; TRBD2 matches 8 bases. The CDR3 extends over 17 amino acids. From germline, CDR1 is LGHNA and CDR2 YNFKEQ. Unmatched junction bases numbered 10, after V lost 4 bases and J lost 1 base. CDR3 nucleotides: TGTGCCAGCAGCCCCGGATTTCGGGGGGGTGGCACAGATACGCAGTATTTT. This gives the protein CASSPGFRGGGTDTQYF.

The chain carries TRBV19 and TRBJ1-4, with no clear D. With 4 bases removed from V and 0 bases from J, the gap between germline ends came to 15 bases. Germline assignment: CDR1 LNHDA and CDR2 SQIVND (reference sequence). The length of the CDR3 is 17 residues. The CDR3 reads CASSSEEFFATNEKLFF. For the CDR3, the DNA is TGTGCCAGTAGTAGCGAGGAGTTTTTTGCAACTAATGAAAAACTGTTTTTT.

This chain links TRBV7-3 with TRBJ1-3; D is ambiguous. The V end lost 4 bases, the J end lost 4 bases, and 14 bases lay between the germline ends. CDR3 size: 15 residues. CDR1 SGHTA and CDR2 FQGTGA come from the germline V gene. CDR3 loop: CASSSGRPGGNTIYF. The DNA of the CDR3 is TGTGCCAGCAGCTCGGGCCGTCCGGGAGGAAACACCATATATTTT.

The chain uses TRBV4-2 and TRBJ1-1, with a tentative D call TRBD1 (6 bases). Trimming pared 0 bases from V and 9 bases from J, leaving 17 bases between. The CDR3 covers 15 residues. Germline loops: CDR1 LGHNA, CDR2 YNFKEQ. CDR3 amino acids: CASSQEGEGGGKAFF. CDR3 nucleotides: TGTGCCAGCAGCCAAGAGGGAGAAGGGGGTGGTAAAGCTTTCTTT.

The chain is built from TRBV27 and TRBJ1-5; a weak D match, TRBD1 (6 bases). This CDR3 spans 15 amino acids. The germline gives CDR1 MNHEY, CDR2 SMNVEV (reference sequence). V was clipped by 6 bases and J by 3 bases, with 15 bases between them. The CDR3 DNA reads TGTGCCAGCAGCCCTTGGGGGGGGGCCAATCAGCCCCAGCATTTT. Translation: CASSPWGGANQPQHF.

Comment on this clone: The sample has other DNA sequences that encode this CDR3 too. The chain joins TRBV4-2 to TRBJ2-7; D perhaps matches TRBD1 (6 bases). This CDR3 contains 15 residues. The V gene's germline CDR1 is LGHNA and CDR2 YNFKEQ. Trimming stripped 0 bases from V and 0 bases from J, with 9 bases between. In nucleotides, the CDR3 is TGTGCCAGCAGCCAAGATGGACAGCCCTCCTACGAGCAGTACTTC. Its protein product is CASSQDGQPSYEQYF.

The rearrangement joins TRBV10-3 to TRBJ1-5; D possibly corresponds to TRBD1 (5 bases). Germline lookup yields CDR1 ENHRY and CDR2 SYGVKD. The CDR3 is 15 residues long. V lost 4 bases, J lost 2 bases, and 12 bases lay in between. The CDR3 region is CAISAQGGGNQPQHF. CDR3 nucleotides: TGTGCCATCAGTGCCCAGGGTGGTGGCAATCAGCCCCAGCATTTT.

The rearrangement joins TRBV15 to TRBJ2-5; 11 bases agree with TRBD1. The DNA end is a closer match to TRBJ2-7, so the J assignment may be wrong. The CDR3 spans 15 residues. The germline gives CDR1 LNHNV, CDR2 YYDKDF (reference sequence). CDR3 bases: TGTGCCACCAGCTACCGGGACAGGGGGTCCTACGAGCAGTACTTC. The encoded protein is CATSYRDRGSYEQYF.

This chain uses TRBV4-1 with TRBJ2-5; D may be TRBD1 (6 bases). TRBJ2-7 matches the DNA end more closely, so the J call is doubtful. Germline loops: CDR1 MGHRA, CDR2 YSYEKL. This CDR3 spans 15 amino acids. CDR3 coding DNA: TGCGCCAGCAGCCATATTGGACAGTCACGACTCGAGCAGTACTTC. Amino acids: CASSHIGQSRLEQYF.

The chain couples TRBV6-5 to TRBJ1-4; 8 bases are shared with TRBD1. CDR1 MNHEY and CDR2 SVGAGI come from the germline V gene. The CDR3 has 15 amino acids. Trimming cost V 6 bases and J 3 bases; bases outside gene matches: 6. The CDR3 sequence: CASRRQGWSNEKLFF. DNA for the CDR3: TGTGCCAGCAGGCGACAGGGGTGGTCTAATGAAAAACTGTTTTTT.

The sample holds a few counts of this clone. The V call is TRBV21-1, the J call TRBJ2-1; TRBD2 is taken as the D call from the table, unchecked against the DNA. TRBV21-1 is listed as a pseudogene. This CDR3 is built from 16 residues. The DNA for the CDR3 is TGTGCCAGCAGCAAACAACGGGGTAGCTCCTACAATGAGCAGTTCTTC. Protein: CASSKQRGSSYNEQFF.

The J gene is TRBJ2-7, the V gene TRBV21-1; the table's D call of TRBD2 was not tested on the DNA. TRBV21-1 has pseudogene status. This CDR3 has 12 residues. Here the CDR3 reads CASRGSSYEQYF. CDR3 nucleotides: TGTGCCAGCAGGGGGAGCTCCTACGAGCAGTACTTC.

V gene TRBV7-3 combines with J gene TRBJ2-3, with 8 bases lining up with TRBD2. The germline V gene has CDR1 SGHTA and CDR2 FQGTGA. The length of the CDR3 is 15 residues. J was trimmed by 6 bases and V by 5 bases; bases with no gene match: 10. CDR3 sequence reads: CASSPARRGVDTQYF. The CDR3 DNA sequence: TGTGCCAGCAGCCCAGCGCGGCGGGGGGTTGATACGCAGTATTTT.

The rearrangement uses TRBV6-1 and TRBJ2-1; 8 nucleotides match TRBD1. V trimming: 2 bases; J trimming: 7 bases; junction bases outside the gene matches: 4. Germline CDR1 reads MNHNS; CDR2 reads SASEGT. The CDR3 contains 14 residues. The CDR3 DNA follows: TGTGCCAGCAGTGAAAGGACAGGGATGAATGAGCAGTTCTTC. It translates to CASSERTGMNEQFF.

The rearrangement joins TRBV25-1 to TRBJ2-5; TRBD1 matches 9 bases. V shed 3 bases, J shed 5 bases, and the junction held 7 bases outside the gene matches. Germline CDR1 is MGHDK and CDR2 is SYGVNS. This CDR3 has 15 residues. The CDR3 reads CASSESTGGAETQYF. The CDR3 DNA reads TGTGCCAGCAGTGAGTCCACAGGGGGCGCTGAGACCCAGTACTTC.

The rearrangement uses TRBV7-8 and TRBJ2-7, with 7 bases aligning to TRBD1. CDR1 is SGHVS and CDR2 is FQNEAQ in the germline V gene. The CDR3 has 14 residues. Trimming cost V 5 bases and J 1 base; bases outside gene matches: 5. The CDR3 DNA follows: TGTGCCAGCAGCCCCCGGGACAGATCCTACGAGCAGTACTTC. It translates to CASSPRDRSYEQYF.

As concerns this clone: Other nucleotide sequences in the sample specify the same CDR3. V gene TRBV6-5 combines with J gene TRBJ1-2; D gene unclear. The germline CDR1 and CDR2 sequences are MNHEY and SVGAGI. Trimming removed 3 bases at V and 8 bases at J, with 10 bases between. The CDR3 extends over 12 amino acids. CDR3 residues: CASSYGGYGYTF. In DNA, the CDR3 is TGTGCCAGCAGTTATGGAGGGTACGGCTACACCTTC.

V is TRBV6-6 and J is TRBJ2-2; 8 positions agree with TRBD1. V was pared by 6 bases and J by 7 bases, with 10 bases of the junction left unmatched. The CDR3 sequence is 15 residues long. Germline V gene sequence: CDR1 MNHNY, CDR2 SVGAGI (reference sequence). The CDR3 DNA is TGTGCCAGCAGATTCGGACAGGGACGGAGCGGGGAGCTGTTTTTT. This encodes CASRFGQGRSGELFF.

The V gene is TRBV7-9, the J gene TRBJ1-2; maybe TRBD1 (6 bases). CDR1 and CDR2 (germline): SEHNR, FQNEAQ (reference sequence). The CDR3 runs 17 residues. V was trimmed by 4 bases and J by 0 bases, leaving 18 bases between them. CDR3 DNA sequence: TGTGCCAGCAGCTCGCAAAGGGACATTTACCCTAACTATGGCTACACCTTC. Protein product: CASSSQRDIYPNYGYTF.

Note on this clone: Its ends do not fully match the called genes, so a read error is possible. The chain is built from TRBV7-9 and TRBJ2-2, with D possibly being TRBD1 (6 bases). Per the germline V gene, CDR1 is SEHNR and CDR2 is FQNEAQ (reference sequence). CDR3 length: 14 amino acids. The CDR3 coding sequence is TGTGCCAGCAGCTCGACAGGAGACACCAGGGAGCTGTTTTTT. Protein sequence: CASSSTGDTRELFF.

This clone was picked up a small number of times. V and J are TRBV27 and TRBJ2-7, with D tentatively TRBD2 (6 bases). The germline V and J ends were trimmed by 8 bases and 6 bases, with 20 bases remaining between them. The CDR3 loop spans 14 amino acids. The germline V gene encodes CDR1 MNHEY and CDR2 SMNVEV (reference sequence). The CDR3 nucleotides read TGTGCCAGCTCTACCCATGATGCGGGGCTCGAGCAGTACTTC. Its translation is CASSTHDAGLEQYF.

The chain has TRBV4-3 and TRBJ1-6, with D perhaps TRBD1 (5 bases). Deletions cut 0 bases from V and 0 bases from J, with 12 bases between. The CDR3 loop spans 18 amino acids. Germline-derived CDR1 and CDR2 are LGHNA and YSLEER. Written as DNA, the CDR3 is TGCGCCAGCAGCCAAGATCTACGGGGGAGCTCCTATAATTCACCCCTCCACTTT. Residues: CASSQDLRGSSYNSPLHF.

Only one count was recorded for this clone. The chain recombines TRBV30 with TRBJ1-3, with 7 bases matching TRBD1. The germline CDR1 and CDR2 sequences are GTSNPN and SVGIG (reference sequence). The CDR3 covers 13 residues. J gave up 3 bases and V 5 bases, and 4 bases lay outside the gene matches. The CDR3 sequence is CAWDRVDGNTIYF. CDR3 coding DNA: TGTGCCTGGGACAGGGTTGATGGAAACACCATATATTTT.

This chain joins TRBV6-5 and TRBJ1-1; tentatively, D is TRBD1 (6 bases). Trimming stripped 6 bases from V and 1 base from J, with 12 bases between. The CDR3 has 14 residues. The germline V gene has CDR1 MNHEY and CDR2 SVGAGI. In DNA, the CDR3 is TGTGCCAGCAGGACCCGGGGGGCGAACACTGAAGCTTTCTTT. It codes for CASRTRGANTEAFF.